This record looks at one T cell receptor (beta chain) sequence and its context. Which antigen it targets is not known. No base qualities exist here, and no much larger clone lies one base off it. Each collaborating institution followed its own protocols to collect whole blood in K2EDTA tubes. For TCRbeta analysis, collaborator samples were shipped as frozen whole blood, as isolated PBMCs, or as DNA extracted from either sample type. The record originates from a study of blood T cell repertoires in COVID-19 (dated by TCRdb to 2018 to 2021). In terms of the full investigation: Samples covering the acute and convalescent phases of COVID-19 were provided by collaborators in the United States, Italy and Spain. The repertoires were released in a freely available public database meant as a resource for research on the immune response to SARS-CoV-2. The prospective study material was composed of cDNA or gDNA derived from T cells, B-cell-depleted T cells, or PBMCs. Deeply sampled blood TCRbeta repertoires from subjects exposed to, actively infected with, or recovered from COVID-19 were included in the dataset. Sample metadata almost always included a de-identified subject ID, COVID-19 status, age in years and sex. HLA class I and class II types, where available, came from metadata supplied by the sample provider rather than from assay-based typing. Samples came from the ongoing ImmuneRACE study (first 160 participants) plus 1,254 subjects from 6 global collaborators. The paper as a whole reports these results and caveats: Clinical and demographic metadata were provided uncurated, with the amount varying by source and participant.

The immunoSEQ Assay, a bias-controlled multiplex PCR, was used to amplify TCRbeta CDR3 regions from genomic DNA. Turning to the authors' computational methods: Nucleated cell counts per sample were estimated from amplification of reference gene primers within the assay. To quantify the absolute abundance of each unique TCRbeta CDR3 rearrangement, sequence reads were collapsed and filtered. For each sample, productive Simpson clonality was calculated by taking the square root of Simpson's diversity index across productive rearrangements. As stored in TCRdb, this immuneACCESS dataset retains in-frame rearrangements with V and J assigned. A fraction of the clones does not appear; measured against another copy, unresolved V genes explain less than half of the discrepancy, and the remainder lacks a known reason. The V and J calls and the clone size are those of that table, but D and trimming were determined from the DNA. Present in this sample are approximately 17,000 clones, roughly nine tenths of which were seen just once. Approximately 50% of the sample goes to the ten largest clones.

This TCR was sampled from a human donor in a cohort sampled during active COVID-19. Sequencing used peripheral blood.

The DNA sequence reads TGTGCCAGCAGCTTTCCCGGGACTAGCAGGACAGATCAAGAGACCCAGTACTTC. This encodes CASSFPGTSRTDQETQYF. The rearrangement combines TRBV5-4 with TRBJ2-5; TRBD2 lines up with 9 middle nucleotides. From V the trimming removes 2 bases and from J it removes 2 bases, while the gene matches leave 13 bases of the junction unaccounted for. In the germline V gene (reference sequence), CDR1 corresponds to SGHNT and CDR2 to YYREEE. The CDR3 spans 18 residues, from the cysteine through the phenylalanine. Only CDR3 DNA is held: 54 bases, read in frame from base 1.